This T cell receptor beta chain was recorded in a study of shared clonotypes between healthy human individuals. The wider study: Per-donor plates numbered three CD4 naive, three CD4 memory, two CD8 naive and one CD8 memory.

This clone was seen at least ten times. In the study's own analysis: From ImmunoSEQ came sequences covering only the junction and carrying no quality scores, so filtering differed. Repertoires were generated with immunoSEQ multiplex PCR, while TCRdb's copy carries only in-frame clones and drops some. The V and J calls and the clone size are those of that table, but D and trimming were determined from the DNA. The sample comprises fewer than 350,000 clones, 80% to 90% of which are singletons, and roughly 15% rests with the top ten. The V gene's germline CDR1 is SGHDN and CDR2 FVKESK. Trimming took 3 bases from V and 0 from J; bases not matched to a gene: 15. The CDR3 has 20 residues.

This receptor was obtained from a man in his late teens or twenties in good health. The chain carries TRBV14 and TRBJ2-7, with 12 nucleotides matching TRBD2. The sequencing input was memory CD8+ T cells sorted from blood. The subset is: CD45RO+ cells pooled with CCR7-negative TemRA cells. The CDR3 loop is CASSHVGLLGLAGYSYEQYF. Here the CDR3 DNA reads TGTGCCAGCAGCCATGTGGGGCTGTTAGGACTAGCGGGGTACTCCTACGAGCAGTACTTC.